The 12 T cell receptor beta chains listed next were all sequenced from one sample in a study of early T cells in non-severe SARS-CoV-2 infection. TCRdb fed the 5' RACE reads into MiXCR, producing one record per CDR3 protein. The data show 75,000 to 100,000 distinct CDR3 sequences, around 17% seen once. Sequencing was done on a sample of whole blood. The receptors were sampled from an adult who was a healthcare worker with PCR-confirmed SARS-CoV-2 infection or an uninfected control (not recorded which).

This clonotype showed up just a few times. The rearrangement links TRBV18 to TRBJ2-1, with D possibly called TRBD1 or TRBD2 (6 bases each). The CDR3 totals 15 residues. The V gene's germline CDR1 is KGHSH and CDR2 LQKENI. V dropped 2 bases and J dropped 5 bases, with 13 bases sitting between them. CDR3 in amino acids: CASSPTGGLNNEQFF. The CDR3 DNA is TGTGCCAGCTCACCAACCGGGGGCCTAAACAATGAGCAGTTCTTC.

The chain is built from TRBV19 and TRBJ2-5, with 9 bases identical to TRBD2. The CDR3 is made up of 15 amino acids. The ends lost 7 bases at V and 4 bases at J; junction bases unmatched: 10. The V gene's germline CDR1 is LNHDA and CDR2 SQIVND (reference sequence). The chain's CDR3 is CASTSIAGAAETQYF. CDR3 nucleotide sequence: TGTGCCAGTACTTCTATAGCGGGAGCGGCAGAGACCCAGTACTTC. The full variable domain, rest sourced from reference TRBV19 and TRBJ2-5, is DGGITQSPKYLFRKEGQNVTLSCEQNLNHDAMYWYRQDPGQGLRLIYYSQIVNDFQKGDIAEGYSVSREKKESFPLTVTSAQKNPTAFYLCASTSIAGAAETQYFGPGTRLLVL.

Ten or more counts support this clonotype. V and J are TRBV10-3 and TRBJ1-5, with 7 positions matching TRBD1. This CDR3 region has 15 residues. J lost 4 bases, V lost 6 bases, and 9 bases had no gene match. From germline, CDR1 is ENHRY and CDR2 SYGVKD. CDR3 DNA sequence: TGTGCCATCAGGGAAGACAGGGAGGGTAATCAGCCCCAGCATTTT. Protein: CAIREDREGNQPQHF.

This chain links TRBV3-1 with TRBJ2-2; 14 bases align to TRBD2. With 4 bases clipped from V and 0 bases from J, the junction kept 4 bases outside the gene matches. The germline V gene has CDR1 LGHDT and CDR2 YNNKEL (reference sequence). The CDR3 length is 18 residues. CDR3 amino acids: CASSRRTSGRTNTGELFF. Written as DNA, the CDR3 is TGTGCCAGCAGCCGCCGGACTAGCGGGAGGACGAACACCGGGGAGCTGTTTTTT.

There are many counts of this clonotype. This chain uses TRBV12-3 or TRBV12-4 with TRBJ2-7; 7 bases agree with TRBD1. Germline trimming cut 3 bases from V and 3 bases from J; bases unmatched to any gene: 2. The CDR3 length is 13 residues. The CDR3 bases are TGTGCCAGCAGTTTTGGACAGGACTACGAGCAGTACTTC. Its translation: CASSFGQDYEQYF.

This clonotype was recorded many times. J is TRBJ2-7 and V is TRBV7-9; D perhaps matches TRBD2 (5 bases). The germline V and J ends were trimmed by 3 bases and 5 bases, with 14 bases remaining between them. Per the germline V gene, CDR1 is SEHNR and CDR2 is FQNEAQ (reference sequence). There are 14 residues in the CDR3. CDR3 loop: CASSFYGINNEQYF. The CDR3 DNA sequence: TGTGCCAGCAGCTTCTACGGGATTAATAACGAGCAGTACTTC.

V and J are TRBV19 and TRBJ1-2, with D tentatively TRBD1 (5 bases). The germline V and J ends were trimmed by 6 bases and 2 bases, with 13 bases remaining between them. CDR1 is LNHDA and CDR2 is SQIVND in the germline V gene (reference sequence). The CDR3 is 14 residues long. DNA for the CDR3: TGTGCCAGTAGCCAAACCGGGACGAACTATGGCTACACCTTC. Translated, it gives CASSQTGTNYGYTF.

The sample holds a few counts of this clonotype. The chain has TRBV12-3 or TRBV12-4 and TRBJ2-7, with TRBD2 identical over 8 bases. The ends lost 1 base at V and 4 bases at J; junction bases unmatched: 6. The CDR3 has 15 residues. This CDR3 is CASSLGRGRRYEQYF. CDR3 sequence (DNA): TGTGCCAGCAGTTTAGGGCGCGGGAGGAGGTACGAGCAGTACTTC.

This clonotype came up many times. The chain carries TRBV7-2 and TRBJ2-7; TRBD2 aligns across 9 bases. J gave up 0 bases and V 4 bases, and 4 bases lay outside the gene matches. The CDR3 is made up of 15 amino acids. Germline V gene lookup returns CDR1 SGHTA and CDR2 FQGNSA. CDR3 protein: CASSWSGGHSYEQYF. The CDR3 bases are TGTGCCAGCAGCTGGAGCGGGGGGCACTCCTACGAGCAGTACTTC.

The genes are TRBV28 and TRBJ2-1, with D tentatively TRBD1 (5 bases). Per the germline V gene, CDR1 is MDHEN and CDR2 is SYDVKM. CDR3 length equals 15 residues. The V end lost 3 bases, the J end lost 2 bases, and 11 bases lay between the germline ends. The CDR3 DNA reads as TGTGCCAGCAGTTTTAGGGGAACCCCCTACAATGAGCAGTTCTTC. It translates to CASSFRGTPYNEQFF.

J is TRBJ1-2 and V is TRBV20-1; D is undetermined. Per the germline V gene, CDR1 is DFQATT and CDR2 is SNEGSKA (reference sequence). There are 12 residues in the CDR3. The ends were cut back, 3 bases at V and 8 bases at J, with 13 bases in the middle. Written as DNA, the CDR3 is TGCAGTGCTAGTGTGCTGGGTGACGGCTACACCTTC. It translates to CSASVLGDGYTF.

In DNA, the CDR3 is TGTGCCAGCAGTGAATCGGGCAGGGTGCGTGAAAAACTGTTTTTT. Amino acids: CASSESGRVREKLFF. The V and J genes are TRBV25-1 and TRBJ1-4, with TRBD1 as a possible D gene (5 bases). The length of the CDR3 is 15 residues. The V gene's germline CDR1 is MGHDK and CDR2 SYGVNS. Trimming shortened V by 1 base and J by 7 bases, and 13 bases separated the two germline ends.